Shown below are 10 T cell receptor beta chains from a single sample sequenced in a study of cytomegalovirus exposure and HLA in healthy donors. The primer mix had 60 Vbeta and 13 Jbeta primers. TCRdb's copy holds only in-frame clones and misses some; the assay was immunoSEQ multiplex PCR. Here the sample table reports under 200,000 clones. The sequenced sample consisted of PBMCs. The source of these receptors is a man aged 30 to 45 in good health and CMV-seronegative.

The chain is built from TRBV10-3 and TRBJ2-7; 8 bases are shared with TRBD1. CDR1 is ENHRY, CDR2 SYGVKD, per germline. The CDR3 is 15 residues long. The ends lost 6 bases at V and 4 bases at J; junction bases unmatched: 11. In nucleotides, the CDR3 is TGTGCCATCAGCTACGACCGGGACAGGCGGTACGAGCAGTACTTC. As protein: CAISYDRDRRYEQYF.

This chain links TRBV25-1 with TRBJ2-7, with 8 bases fitting TRBD2. CDR1 is MGHDK and CDR2 is SYGVNS in the germline V gene. V lost 5 bases, J lost 2 bases, and 5 bases stayed unmatched. The CDR3 has 14 amino acids. This CDR3 reads CASSPRGGPYEQYF. CDR3 nucleotides: TGTGCCAGCAGTCCTCGGGGGGGGCCCTACGAGCAGTACTTC.

The gene calls are TRBV19 and TRBJ1-1, with 11 bases aligning to TRBD1. Germline CDR1 LNHDA, CDR2 SQIVND (reference sequence). This CDR3 contains 19 residues. After removal of 5 bases from V and 2 bases from J, the junction contained 16 bases not matched to a gene. The CDR3 here is CASSPWGSGTGGPNTEAFF. CDR3 bases: TGTGCCAGTAGTCCATGGGGATCCGGGACAGGGGGGCCCAACACTGAAGCTTTCTTT.

This chain joins TRBV5-4 and TRBJ2-7; TRBD1 matches 8 bases. After removal of 2 bases from V and 3 bases from J, the junction contained 4 bases not matched to a gene. The germline gives CDR1 SGHNT, CDR2 YYREEE (reference sequence). This CDR3 spans 14 amino acids. As DNA, the CDR3 is TGTGCCAGCAGCTTTGGGACAGGAGACTACGAGCAGTACTTC. Its translation: CASSFGTGDYEQYF. Full variable domain (remainder filled in from reference TRBV5-4 and TRBJ2-7): ETGVTQSPTHLIKTRGQQVTLRCSSQSGHNTVSWYQQALGQGPQFIFQYYREEENGRGNFPPRFSGLQFPNYSSELNVNALELDDSALYLCASSFGTGDYEQYFGPGTRLTVT.

The V gene is TRBV10-1, the J gene TRBJ1-6, with D unclear. CDR1 WNHNN and CDR2 SYGVQD come from the germline V gene (reference sequence). The V gene lost 5 bases and the J gene lost 9 bases, with 14 bases spanning the gap. The CDR3 consists of 14 residues. The CDR3 region has the DNA TGCGCCAGCAGTAAGGAAATATCAGGTTCACCCCTCCACTTT. Protein product: CASSKEISGSPLHF.

The chain uses TRBV6-1 and TRBJ1-4; TRBD1 might be the D (5 bases). Looked up from germline, CDR1 is MNHNS and CDR2 is SASEGT. Trimming cost V 1 base and J 3 bases, with 12 bases left between them. The CDR3 consists of 16 residues. The CDR3 sequence is CASSEGKGLANEKLFF. The CDR3 DNA follows: TGTGCCAGCAGTGAAGGGAAGGGGTTAGCTAATGAAAAACTGTTTTTT.

The genes are TRBV7-2 and TRBJ2-7, with D possibly matching TRBD1 (6 bases). V was pared by 3 bases and J by 3 bases, with 27 bases between. From germline, CDR1 is SGHTA and CDR2 FQGNSA. The CDR3 is 19 amino acids. The DNA of the CDR3 is TGTGCCAGCAGCTTTGAGGTGCTCGGCGGGTGGAAGGGGGACTACGAGCAGTACTTC. Its translation: CASSFEVLGGWKGDYEQYF.

The V gene is TRBV7-8, the J gene TRBJ2-1, with a tentative D call TRBD2 (6 bases). Germline CDR1 reads SGHVS; CDR2 reads FQNEAQ. The length of the CDR3 is 15 residues. V was pared by 6 bases and J by 2 bases, with 14 bases between. CDR3 amino acids: CASSFGRGTYNEQFF. CDR3 nucleotides: TGTGCCAGCAGTTTCGGGCGGGGAACCTACAATGAGCAGTTCTTC.

The chain uses TRBV9 and TRBJ2-2, with TRBD2 matching 7 bases. V lost 4 bases to trimming and J lost 0 bases; unmatched junction nucleotides: 3. Per the germline V gene, CDR1 is SGDLS and CDR2 is YYNGEE. CDR3 length: 15 residues. The CDR3 DNA reads TGTGCCAGCAGCTTTGGACTAGCGAACACCGGGGAGCTGTTTTTT. This gives the protein CASSFGLANTGELFF.

This chain links TRBV7-9 with TRBJ1-1; no clear D. The CDR3 extends over 14 amino acids. CDR1 is SEHNR and CDR2 is FQNEAQ in the germline V gene (reference sequence). Trimming took 2 bases from V and 5 from J, leaving 12 bases between them. The CDR3 region has the DNA TGTGCCAGCAGCTTAATCTCTGGTAGTACTGAAGCTTTCTTT. It encodes CASSLISGSTEAFF.